This record looks at one T cell receptor (beta chain) sequence and its context. The antigen is not known. This entry comes from a study of T cell responses to AZD1222 COVID-19 vaccine. Findings and caveats of the study: AZD1222 recipients seropositive at baseline numbered only 6 or 7. Donors were mostly white British, more females; clonal diversity possibly underestimated.

Germline V gene data show CDR1 as MNHEY and CDR2 as SMNVEV (reference sequence). The CDR3 covers 16 residues. The V and J ends lost 5 bases and 2 bases, in that order; junction bases with no gene match: 11. Sequencing was performed with immunoSEQ multiplex PCR; in TCRdb, only in-frame clones are kept and a portion is missing. The sample has 150,000 or so clones, about 91% seen once; the top ten hold about 1.5%. The input for sequencing was peripheral blood, taken on day 0 of AZD1222 vaccination. The TCR originated in an adult in good health. The chain employs TRBV27 and TRBJ2-7, with 8 bases fitting TRBD2. CDR3 amino acids: CASSPTLPGLAYEQYF. The CDR3 bases are TGTGCCAGCAGTCCGACCCTCCCGGGACTAGCCTACGAGCAGTACTTC.